This T cell receptor (beta chain) was identified during a study of blood T cell repertoires in COVID-19. Study-wide context: In each case, the material was cDNA or gDNA derived from T cells, B-cell-depleted T cells, or PBMCs.

This CDR3 contains 14 residues. The germline V and J ends were trimmed by 3 bases and 4 bases, with 12 bases remaining between them. In germline, CDR1 is WSHSY, CDR2 SAAADI. Methods used by the authors: Nucleated cell number was recorded as an estimate derived from reference gene primer amplification. Libraries were prepared by immunoSEQ multiplex PCR; TCRdb keeps only in-frame clonotypes and omits some of them. The V and J calls and clone size come from that table; D and trimming were worked out from the DNA. The data contain almost 350,000 clones, about 90% of them singletons. Enrolled through a virtual design, the participants were between 18 and 89 years of age and came from some 26 US areas. Exposed participants came across a COVID-19 case within 2 weeks before study entry.

The chain combines TRBV10-2 with TRBJ1-1; TRBD1 is a possible D gene (6 bases). This clonotype was sampled from a woman aged 30 to 39 who had been exposed to COVID-19. The sequencing sample was made of PBMCs or T cells enriched from blood (not recorded which). In DNA, the CDR3 is TGCGCCAGCAGTGACCGCGCACAGGGCACTGAAGCTTTCTTT. It codes for CASSDRAQGTEAFF.